This T cell receptor beta chain was recovered during a study of cytomegalovirus exposure and HLA in healthy donors. Findings of the study overall: Data from an earlier analysis indicated that most TCR beta V segments were productive either about 90% or about 30% of the time. After further analysis at a later stage, roughly 15,000 TCR beta sequences were associated with HLA alleles at 0.05 false discovery rate. Reportedly, HLA-A and HLA-B alleles of most subjects were accurately predicted from TCR beta. Later on, an analysis found that several of the most significant clusters appeared to be linked to common viral pathogens, which included parvovirus B19.

A few counts support this clone. Its antigen remains unknown. PCR amplification relied on 60 Vbeta primers (plus 13 Jbeta primers). Profiled with immunoSEQ multiplex PCR; TCRdb holds only in-frame clones, not every one. Here the sample spans about 160,000 clones, 85% being singletons. The CDR3 is 15 amino acids. The germline V and J ends were trimmed by 5 bases and 2 bases, with 13 bases remaining between them. Germline assignment: CDR1 KGHSH and CDR2 LQKENI. Specimen: PBMCs. This receptor was obtained from a man aged 18 to 29 in good health and CMV-seropositive. The chain carries TRBV18 and TRBJ1-3; D is perhaps TRBD1 (6 bases). The CDR3 DNA sequence: TGTGCCAGCTCAGTACAGGGCCCACCTGGAAACACCATATATTTT. Protein product: CASSVQGPPGNTIYF. The variable domain in full, completed from reference TRBV18 and TRBJ1-3, reads NAGVMQNPRHLVRRRGQEARLRCSPMKGHSHVYWYRQLPEEGLKFMVYLQKENIIDESGMPKERFSAEFPKEGPSILRIQQVVRGDSAAYFCASSVQGPPGNTIYFGEGSWLTVV.